This TCR beta chain was sequenced for a study of immune characterization of retroperitoneal liposarcoma. TCRdb analysed the PCR reads with MiXCR anew, one entry per CDR3 protein. The table shows around 3,000 distinct CDR3 sequences, with about 46% occurring only once. This TCR was recovered from a male donor with retroperitoneal liposarcoma. Sequencing was done on a sample of tumor tissue.

The CDR3 nucleotides are TGTGCCAGCAGCTTTCGACAGGGAGACAATGAGCAGTTCTTC. Translation gives CASSFRQGDNEQFF. The chain joins TRBV7-8 to TRBJ2-1; 7 bases line up with TRBD1. The V and J ends lost 3 bases and 5 bases, in that order; junction bases with no gene match: 4. CDR3 length equals 14 residues. From germline, CDR1 is SGHVS and CDR2 FQNEAQ.